These 17 T cell receptor beta chains were sequenced from one sample in a study of T cells in Graves' hyperthyroidism and ophthalmopathy. RNA transcripts gave rise to amplified TCR beta CDR3 regions. When the TCR CDR3 underwent first-round RT-PCR, the HTBI primer set was used. TCRdb fed the multiplex PCR reads into MiXCR, producing one record per CDR3 protein. This table has about 700,000 distinct CDR3 sequences, 45% appearing once. The sequenced sample was peripheral blood or thyroid tissue (not recorded which). The receptor source for this set is an adult man with Graves' disease, either hyperthyroidism or ophthalmopathy (not recorded which).

The rearrangement joins TRBV29-1 to TRBJ1-5; 7 bases agree with TRBD1. J was trimmed by 2 bases and V by 6 bases; bases with no gene match: 4. From germline, CDR1 is SQVTM and CDR2 ANQGSEA. CDR3 length: 13 amino acids. This CDR3 is CSVGQVGNQPQHF. The CDR3 region has the DNA TGCAGCGTAGGACAGGTGGGCAATCAGCCCCAGCATTTT. Full variable domain (remainder filled in from reference TRBV29-1 and TRBJ1-5): SAVISQKPSRDICQRGTSLTIQCQVDSQVTMMFWYRQQPGQSLTLIATANQGSEATYESGFVIDKFPISRPNLTFSTLTVSNMSPEDSSIYLCSVGQVGNQPQHFGDGTRLSIL.

This chain connects TRBV20-1 to TRBJ1-3; no firm D call. This CDR3 has 13 residues. Germline lookup yields CDR1 DFQATT and CDR2 SNEGSKA (reference sequence). The V and J ends lost 4 bases and 0 bases respectively, with 7 bases between them. The CDR3 reads CSATRDSGNTIYF. The CDR3 region has the DNA TGCAGTGCTACCCGGGACTCTGGAAACACCATATATTTT.

Many counts were recorded for this clonotype. The rearrangement links TRBV15 to TRBJ1-6; D is ambiguous. The ends were cut back, 0 bases at V and 6 bases at J, with 12 bases in the middle. This CDR3 has 16 amino acids. Germline values: CDR1 LNHNV, CDR2 YYDKDF (reference sequence). The CDR3 sequence is CATSRDGVPLNSPLHF. The DNA for the CDR3 is TGTGCCACCAGCAGAGACGGGGTACCACTTAATTCACCCCTCCACTTT.

This sequence joins TRBV5-8 and TRBJ1-5; 8 nucleotides line up with TRBD1. This CDR3 has 15 amino acids. Germline loops: CDR1 SGHTS, CDR2 YDEGEE. Losses at the gene ends were 5 bases for V and 7 bases for J; bases not matched to a gene: 11. The CDR3 region is CASSLGQGKVQPQHF. The CDR3 DNA follows: TGTGCCAGCAGTTTAGGACAGGGAAAAGTCCAGCCCCAGCATTTT. Complete variable domain (other parts from reference TRBV5-8 and TRBJ1-5): EAGVTQSPTHLIKTRGQQATLRCSPISGHTSVYWYQQALGLGLQFLLWYDEGEERNRGNFPPRFSGRQFPNYSSELNVNALELEDSALYLCASSLGQGKVQPQHFGDGTRLSIL.

The chain carries TRBV7-2 and TRBJ1-6; 7 bases are a match to TRBD1. Germline lookup yields CDR1 SGHTA and CDR2 FQGNSA. V gave up 6 bases and J gave up 0 bases; unmatched junction bases: 5. The CDR3 totals 16 residues. CDR3 in DNA: TGTGCCAGCAGTCCGACAGGGAGCTCCTATAATTCACCCCTCCACTTT. This sequence encodes CASSPTGSSYNSPLHF.

V gene TRBV7-9 combines with J gene TRBJ1-1; a weak D match, TRBD1 (6 bases). The CDR3 spans 14 residues. Trimming cost V 4 bases and J 5 bases, with 14 bases left between them. CDR1 is SEHNR, CDR2 FQNEAQ, per germline (reference sequence). The CDR3 protein is CASSSPRGVTEAFF. The CDR3 nucleotides read TGTGCCAGCAGCTCCCCGAGGGGGGTAACTGAAGCTTTCTTT.

On this clonotype: Because it lacks the conserved phenylalanine or tryptophan at the end, this CDR3 is likely a read error. This chain joins TRBV7-3 and TRBJ2-7; 10 bases map to TRBD1. Germline CDR1 and CDR2: SGHTA and FQGTGA. V lost 6 bases and J lost 3; bases outside the gene matches: 5. The CDR3 is 14 amino acids. The CDR3 DNA sequence: TGTGCCAGCAGATTGGACAGGGGGGACTACGAGCAGTACTGC. This gives the protein CASRLDRGDYEQYC.

This clonotype was seen a handful of times. The chain joins TRBV20-1 to TRBJ2-7; D gene unclear. V was pared by 5 bases and J by 1 base, with 3 bases between. Per germline, CDR1 DFQATT and CDR2 SNEGSKA (reference sequence). CDR3 length equals 10 residues. CDR3 DNA: TGCAGTGCTCTTTCCTACGAGCAGTACTTC. Protein sequence: CSALSYEQYF.

This chain connects TRBV5-4 to TRBJ1-5; D unclear. Trimming took off 1 base at V and 9 bases at J, with 8 bases between the two ends. The CDR3 extends over 12 amino acids. Germline V gene sequence: CDR1 SGHNT, CDR2 YYREEE (reference sequence). CDR3 sequence: CASSLTKAPQHF. The CDR3 DNA reads TGTGCCAGCAGCTTGACGAAGGCGCCCCAGCATTTT.

This clonotype was picked up a small number of times. Relative to the germline gene, one junction end is altered; a read error may explain this. V usage is TRBV10-3 and J usage is TRBJ1-5, with D unclear. This CDR3 comprises 17 residues. CDR1 ENHRY and CDR2 SYGVKD come from the germline V gene. The CDR3 reads CASSEDGRILGNQPQHF. CDR3 bases: TGTGCCAGCAGTGAGGACGGGAGGATTCTAGGGAATCAGCCCCAGCATTTT.

In the case of this clonotype: The junction departs from the called germline gene at one end, perhaps through a read error. The chain has TRBV7-2 and TRBJ1-1; D remains ambiguous. Germline CDR1 and CDR2: SGHTA and FQGNSA. The CDR3 covers 14 residues. The CDR3 loop is CASSQGMEGTEAFF. CDR3 DNA sequence: TGCGCCAGCAGCCAAGGTATGGAGGGCACTGAAGCTTTCTTT. Together with reference TRBV7-2 and TRBJ1-1, the CDR3 gives the full variable domain: GAGVSQSPSNKVTEKGKDVELRCDPISGHTALYWYRQSLGQGLEFLIYFQGNSAPDKSGLPSDRFSAERTGGSVSTLTIQRTQQEDSAVYLCASSQGMEGTEAFFGQGTRLTVV.

There are a few counts of this clonotype. The chain couples TRBV7-8 to TRBJ2-7; D tentatively fits TRBD1 or TRBD2 (5 bases each). There are 15 residues in the CDR3. CDR1 is SGHVS, CDR2 FQNEAQ, per germline. Trimming shortened V by 4 bases and J by 3 bases, and 16 bases separated the two germline ends. The CDR3 here is CASSSRGSFHYEQYF. The CDR3 bases are TGTGCCAGCAGCTCCCGGGGCTCCTTTCACTACGAGCAGTACTTC.

The chain combines TRBV29-1 with TRBJ2-7; 12 bases match TRBD2. In germline, CDR1 is SQVTM, CDR2 ANQGSEA. V trimming: 7 bases; J trimming: 4 bases; junction bases outside the gene matches: 8. This CDR3 has 14 residues. The CDR3 DNA sequence: TGCAGCGCTGCTGGGACTAGCGGGCGTTACGAGCAGTACTTC. Its translation: CSAAGTSGRYEQYF.

This clonotype occurred a few times. This rearrangement joins TRBV6-5 to TRBJ2-5; 11 bases fit TRBD2. In germline, CDR1 is MNHEY, CDR2 SVGAGI. V shed 5 bases, J shed 5 bases, and the junction held 7 bases outside the gene matches. CDR3 length equals 15 residues. CDR3 sequence (DNA): TGTGCCAGCAGTATAGCGGGGGGGCAGAGGGAGACCCAGTACTTC. It encodes CASSIAGGQRETQYF.

The chain recombines TRBV29-1 with TRBJ2-5; 8 positions agree with TRBD1. This CDR3 is 12 amino acids long. J was trimmed by 5 bases and V by 6 bases; bases with no gene match: 5. CDR1 is SQVTM and CDR2 is ANQGSEA in the germline V gene. CDR3 bases: TGCAGCGTGGAGAGACAGGGGGAGACCCAGTACTTC. Translating it yields CSVERQGETQYF. Filled out from reference TRBV29-1 and TRBJ2-5, the complete variable domain reads SAVISQKPSRDICQRGTSLTIQCQVDSQVTMMFWYRQQPGQSLTLIATANQGSEATYESGFVIDKFPISRPNLTFSTLTVSNMSPEDSSIYLCSVERQGETQYFGPGTRLLVL.

On this clonotype itself: A much larger clonotype is one base distant, so this may be a read error. The chain links TRBV20-1 to TRBJ1-5; tentative D call: TRBD1 (6 bases). Per germline, CDR1 DFQATT and CDR2 SNEGSKA (reference sequence). The CDR3 is 15 residues long. CDR3 amino acids: CSASNRVGSNLPQHF. In DNA, the CDR3 is TGCAGTGCTAGCAACAGGGTGGGGAGCAATCTGCCCCAGCATTTT.

CDR3 residues: CASSIEGLNTEAFF. In DNA, the CDR3 is TGTGCCAGTAGTATAGAGGGTTTGAACACTGAAGCTTTCTTT. The chain recombines TRBV19 with TRBJ1-1; no reliable D call. The CDR3 is 14 residues long. The V and J ends lost 0 bases and 0 bases respectively, with 5 bases between them. Germline CDR1 reads LNHDA; CDR2 reads SQIVND (reference sequence). The complete variable domain, with remaining parts taken from reference TRBV19 and TRBJ1-1, reads DGGITQSPKYLFRKEGQNVTLSCEQNLNHDAMYWYRQDPGQGLRLIYYSQIVNDFQKGDIAEGYSVSREKKESFPLTVTSAQKNPTAFYLCASSIEGLNTEAFFGQGTRLTVV.